This is a list of T cell receptor beta chains from one sample in a study of T-cell reconstitution after alpha-beta-depleted transplantation in children. TCRdb reanalysed the PCR reads using MiXCR and keeps one entry per CDR3 protein. Of roughly 120,000 distinct CDR3 sequences in the sample, 10% were seen once. Sequenced here: PBMCs, sampled before TCRalphabeta/CD19-depleted stem cell transplant. These receptor sequences come from a boy younger than 10 with acute lymphoblastic leukemia, due to receive a stem cell transplant. CDR3s include the opening cysteine and the closing phenylalanine or tryptophan. Each record gives: CDR3 protein, CDR3 DNA, D gene, V gene, clone size, J gene. A D gene is named only where the DNA matches it firmly. Clone size is shown for a subset of rows, as once, few, many or a class of expanded clone.

CDR3: CASSLNSARPHNPYNEQFF
DNA: TGTGCCAGCAGCTTAAATAGCGCGAGACCACATAACCCCTACAATGAGCAGTTCTTC
D: NA
V: TRBV7-3
size: NA
J: TRBJ2-1

CDR3: CASSYNRGDGYGYTF
DNA: TGTGCCAGCAGTTATAACAGGGGGGACGGCTATGGCTACACCTTC
D: TRBD1
V: TRBV6-5
size: NA
J: TRBJ1-2

CDR3: CASSKGGEPSYEQYF
DNA: TGTGCCAGCAGCAAGGGCGGCGAACCAAGCTACGAGCAGTACTTC
D: NA
V: TRBV7-9
size: NA
J: TRBJ2-7

CDR3: CAISDSTSGETQYF
DNA: TGTGCCATCAGTGACTCAACTAGTGGAGAGACCCAGTACTTC
D: NA
V: TRBV10-3
size: few
J: TRBJ2-5

CDR3: CASSAHTGELFF
DNA: TGTGCCAGCAGTGCCCACACCGGGGAGCTGTTTTTT
D: NA
V: TRBV27
size: many
J: TRBJ2-2

CDR3: CASSSLPRMEGSEKLFF
DNA: TGCGCCAGCAGCTCCCTACCACGGATGGAGGGGTCCGAAAAACTGTTTTTT
D: NA
V: TRBV5-1
size: few
J: TRBJ1-4

CDR3: CASSRQLHYEQYF
DNA: TGTGCCAGTAGTAGACAGCTCCACTACGAGCAGTACTTC
D: NA
V: TRBV19
size: few
J: TRBJ2-7

CDR3: CSARAGLAGAGEQYF
DNA: TGCAGTGCTAGGGCGGGACTAGCGGGAGCGGGCGAGCAGTACTTC
D: TRBD2
V: TRBV20-1
size: NA
J: TRBJ2-7

CDR3: CSARDLGQGGWEQYF
DNA: TGCAGTGCTAGAGATTTGGGACAGGGGGGATGGGAGCAGTACTTC
D: TRBD1
V: TRBV20-1
size: NA
J: TRBJ2-7

CDR3: CASSDREEETQYF
DNA: TGTGCCAGCTCGGACAGGGAGGAAGAGACCCAGTACTTC
D: TRBD1
V: TRBV28
size: NA
J: TRBJ2-5

CDR3: CASSLVPETEAFF
DNA: TGTGCCAGCAGCTTGGTTCCGGAAACTGAAGCTTTCTTT
D: NA
V: TRBV5-5
size: NA
J: TRBJ1-1

CDR3: CASSPPGRAGSGELFF
DNA: TGTGCCAGCAGCCCCCCCGGGAGGGCCGGGTCCGGGGAGCTGTTTTTT
D: TRBD2
V: TRBV12-3/TRBV12-4
size: many
J: TRBJ2-2

CDR3: CAISDFGGRGEQYF
DNA: TGTGCCATCAGTGACTTTGGGGGAAGGGGCGAGCAGTACTTC
D: NA
V: TRBV10-3
size: NA
J: TRBJ2-7

CDR3: CASWRGNTEAFF
DNA: TGTGCCAGCTGGAGGGGGAACACTGAAGCTTTCTTT
D: NA
V: TRBV6-6
size: NA
J: TRBJ1-1

CDR3: CASSSQGGTDTQYF
DNA: TGTGCCAGCAGTTCCCAGGGAGGCACAGATACGCAGTATTTT
D: NA
V: TRBV12-3/TRBV12-4
size: NA
J: TRBJ2-3

CDR3: CASSLDVKTDTQYF
DNA: TGTGCCAGCAGCTTAGATGTGAAAACAGATACGCAGTATTTT
D: NA
V: TRBV7-9
size: NA
J: TRBJ2-3

CDR3: CASSLDPSRPGNTIYF
DNA: TGTGCCAGCAGCTTGGATCCGAGCAGGCCTGGAAACACCATATATTTT
D: NA
V: TRBV5-5
size: few
J: TRBJ1-3

CDR3: CASSPQGTLKFYEQYF
DNA: TGTGCCAGCAGCCCCCAGGGGACACTCAAATTCTACGAGCAGTACTTC
D: NA
V: TRBV7-9
size: few
J: TRBJ2-7

CDR3: CASSRPVQDTDTQYF
DNA: TGTGCCAGCAGCCGCCCGGTGCAGGATACAGATACGCAGTATTTT
D: NA
V: TRBV7-9
size: few
J: TRBJ2-3

CDR3: CASSPNTPGPAGTQYF
DNA: TGTGCCAGCAGCCCAAATACGCCTGGACCGGCGGGTACGCAGTATTTT
D: NA
V: TRBV7-2
size: few
J: TRBJ2-3

CDR3: CASSQGGTSKDQYF
DNA: TGTGCCAGCAGCCAGGGCGGGACTAGCAAGGACCAGTACTTC
D: TRBD2
V: TRBV4-2
size: many
J: TRBJ2-7

CDR3: CASRMGGSNEQFF
DNA: TGTGCCAGCAGGATGGGCGGGAGTAATGAGCAGTTCTTC
D: TRBD2
V: TRBV27
size: NA
J: TRBJ2-1

CDR3: CASSGDSYSGELFF
DNA: TGTGCCAGCAGCGGGGACTCGTATAGCGGGGAGCTGTTTTTT
D: NA
V: TRBV3-1
size: NA
J: TRBJ2-2

CDR3: CSVVGRSGRYYEQYF
DNA: TGCAGCGTTGTTGGGCGTAGCGGGAGATACTACGAGCAGTACTTC
D: TRBD2
V: TRBV29-1
size: NA
J: TRBJ2-7

CDR3: CASSLALAGAYEQFF
DNA: TGTGCCAGCAGTTTAGCCCTAGCGGGAGCCTATGAGCAGTTCTTC
D: TRBD2
V: TRBV28
size: NA
J: TRBJ2-1

CDR3: CASSESGQVPALHF
DNA: TGTGCCAGCAGTGAATCGGGACAGGTACCTGCCCTCCACTTT
D: TRBD1
V: TRBV25-1
size: NA
J: TRBJ1-6

CDR3: CASSPRPGQHYEQYF
DNA: TGTGCCAGCAGCCCCAGGCCGGGACAGCACTACGAGCAGTACTTC
D: TRBD1
V: TRBV7-8
size: few
J: TRBJ2-7

CDR3: CASSPNRQGRSSEQFF
DNA: TGCGCCAGCAGCCCCAACAGACAGGGGAGATCCAGTGAGCAGTTCTTC
D: TRBD1
V: TRBV4-1
size: NA
J: TRBJ2-1

CDR3: CASSSLAGVEQYF
DNA: TGTGCCAGCAGTAGTCTAGCGGGAGTTGAGCAGTACTTC
D: TRBD2
V: TRBV3-1
size: few
J: TRBJ2-7

CDR3: CASSYSGPQGAYNEQFF
DNA: TGTGCCAGCAGTTACTCGGGCCCCCAAGGGGCCTACAATGAGCAGTTCTTC
D: NA
V: TRBV6-5
size: NA
J: TRBJ2-1

CDR3: CSASGTAYGYTF
DNA: TGCAGTGCTTCCGGGACGGCCTATGGCTACACCTTC
D: NA
V: TRBV20-1
size: few
J: TRBJ1-2

CDR3: CASSPADRGTNEKLFF
DNA: TGTGCCAGCAGCCCCGCCGACAGGGGAACTAATGAAAAACTGTTTTTT
D: TRBD1
V: TRBV6-5
size: NA
J: TRBJ1-4

CDR3: CASSSHRETYEQYF
DNA: TGTGCCAGCAGTTCCCACAGGGAAACCTACGAGCAGTACTTC
D: NA
V: TRBV28
size: few
J: TRBJ2-7

CDR3: CASSARQGGTEAFF
DNA: TGCGCCAGCAGCGCCAGACAGGGGGGTACTGAAGCTTTCTTT
D: TRBD1
V: TRBV5-1
size: NA
J: TRBJ1-1

CDR3: CASSARGGTEAFF
DNA: TGCGCCAGCAGTGCCAGGGGGGGGACTGAAGCTTTCTTT
D: TRBD1
V: TRBV10-2
size: few
J: TRBJ1-1

CDR3: CASSFSGSYGYTF
DNA: TGTGCCAGCAGCTTTTCAGGTTCCTATGGCTACACCTTC
D: NA
V: TRBV5-6
size: few
J: TRBJ1-2

CDR3: CSALTGSGYGYTF
DNA: TGCAGTGCCCTGACAGGTTCTGGCTATGGCTACACCTTC
D: NA
V: TRBV20-1
size: NA
J: TRBJ1-2

CDR3: CASSAGRQGARLGSYEQYF
DNA: TGCGCCAGCAGCGCCGGACGACAGGGGGCGCGGCTCGGCTCCTACGAGCAGTACTTC
D: TRBD1
V: TRBV5-1
size: NA
J: TRBJ2-7

CDR3: CASSLGQGGGELFF
DNA: TGTGCCAGCAGTTTAGGACAGGGAGGCGGGGAGCTGTTTTTT
D: NA
V: TRBV12-3/TRBV12-4
size: many
J: TRBJ2-2

CDR3: CASTKQGHEQFF
DNA: TGCGCCAGCACCAAACAGGGCCATGAGCAGTTCTTC
D: NA
V: TRBV5-1
size: few
J: TRBJ2-1

CDR3: CASSTLGSGSADTQYF
DNA: TGTGCCAGCAGTACGTTAGGTAGCGGGAGTGCAGATACGCAGTATTTT
D: TRBD2
V: TRBV12-3/TRBV12-4
size: many
J: TRBJ2-3

CDR3: CASSPRPGDENNEQFF
DNA: TGTGCCAGCAGCCCGAGGCCGGGAGATGAGAACAATGAGCAGTTCTTC
D: NA
V: TRBV6-1
size: many
J: TRBJ2-1

CDR3: CASSADRGGELFF
DNA: TGCGCCAGCAGTGCAGACCGCGGCGGGGAGCTGTTTTTT
D: NA
V: TRBV10-1
size: NA
J: TRBJ2-2

CDR3: CASSQEGRSETQYF
DNA: TGTGCCAGCAGCCAAGAGGGCAGGTCAGAGACCCAGTACTTC
D: NA
V: TRBV4-2
size: NA
J: TRBJ2-5

CDR3: CASSLGLSEAFF
DNA: TGTGCCAGCAGCCTTGGACTGTCTGAAGCTTTCTTT
D: NA
V: TRBV12-3/TRBV12-4
size: NA
J: TRBJ1-1

CDR3: CASSFGQTNTEAFF
DNA: TGTGCCAGCAGTTTTGGGCAGACAAACACTGAAGCTTTCTTT
D: NA
V: TRBV12-3/TRBV12-4
size: many
J: TRBJ1-1

CDR3: CSARGDQAGEETQYF
DNA: TGCAGTGCTAGAGGGGACCAGGCCGGGGAGGAGACCCAGTACTTC
D: NA
V: TRBV20-1
size: NA
J: TRBJ2-5

CDR3: CASSPPRVGTEAFF
DNA: TGTGCCAGCTCACCACCGAGGGTAGGCACTGAAGCTTTCTTT
D: NA
V: TRBV18
size: NA
J: TRBJ1-1

CDR3: CSAPGLAGAYNEQFF
DNA: TGCAGTGCACCGGGACTAGCGGGAGCCTACAATGAGCAGTTCTTC
D: TRBD2
V: TRBV20-1
size: NA
J: TRBJ2-1

CDR3: CASSLADWGNTGELFF
DNA: TGCGCCAGCAGCTTGGCCGATTGGGGAAACACCGGGGAGCTGTTTTTT
D: NA
V: TRBV5-1
size: NA
J: TRBJ2-2

CDR3: CASSSPGLAADTQYF
DNA: TGTGCCAGCAGTTCCCCGGGACTAGCCGCAGATACGCAGTATTTT
D: TRBD2
V: TRBV27
size: once
J: TRBJ2-3